This passage covers 10 T cell receptor beta chains from one sample sequenced in a study of cytomegalovirus exposure and HLA in healthy donors. Amplification used 60 Vbeta primers and 13 Jbeta primers. Method: immunoSEQ multiplex PCR; TCRdb's copy keeps in-frame clones and lacks some. This table holds about 130,000 clones, roughly 71% found once. The material sequenced was PBMCs. All receptors come from a woman between 45 and 60 years old in good health and CMV-seropositive.

This clone has only a few counts. The chain links TRBV9 to TRBJ1-4; 9 bases line up with TRBD1. Germline assignment: CDR1 SGDLS and CDR2 YYNGEE. The CDR3 loop spans 14 amino acids. The J segment lost 8 bases and the V segment lost 4 bases, leaving 6 bases of the junction unmatched. CDR3: CASSPWTGEEKLFF. CDR3 in DNA: TGTGCCAGCAGCCCTTGGACAGGGGAAGAAAAACTGTTTTTT.

This clone appeared a few times. The J gene is TRBJ2-5, the V gene TRBV5-5, with a possible D match to TRBD1 (6 bases). The J call may be mistaken, given a closer DNA end match to TRBJ2-7. The CDR3 length is 14 residues. CDR1 and CDR2 from the germline V gene are SGHKS and YYEKEE (reference sequence). Here the CDR3 reads CASSSGHPSYEQYF. The CDR3 DNA is TGTGCCAGCAGCTCGGGACATCCCTCCTACGAGCAGTACTTC.

The chain employs TRBV30 and TRBJ2-3, with D tentatively TRBD2 (6 bases). V was shortened by 7 bases and J by 1 base, with 9 bases between the two germline ends. In germline, CDR1 is GTSNPN, CDR2 SVGIG (reference sequence). The CDR3 is 12 residues long. CDR3 bases: TGTGCCTATAAGCGGGGCACAGATACGCAGTATTTT. Translating it yields CAYKRGTDTQYF.

This chain uses TRBV29-1 with TRBJ1-5; 7 nucleotides line up with TRBD1. With 6 bases clipped from V and 3 bases from J, the junction kept 5 bases outside the gene matches. Germline V gene lookup returns CDR1 SQVTM and CDR2 ANQGSEA. The length of the CDR3 is 13 residues. The CDR3 here is CSVQGGINQPQHF. In DNA form, the CDR3 reads TGCAGCGTCCAGGGGGGAATCAATCAGCCCCAGCATTTT.

This clone was detected a few times. The chain combines TRBV5-1 with TRBJ1-5; a weak D match, TRBD1 (5 bases). Germline CDR1 reads SGHRS; CDR2 reads YFSETQ. CDR3 length equals 14 residues. V lost 4 bases and J 7 bases, leaving 15 bases between the germline ends. CDR3 in amino acids: CASSPGGEGQPQHF. As DNA, the CDR3 is TGCGCCAGCAGCCCCGGGGGGGAGGGGCAGCCCCAGCATTTT. Full variable domain (remainder filled in from reference TRBV5-1 and TRBJ1-5): KAGVTQTPRYLIKTRGQQVTLSCSPISGHRSVSWYQQTPGQGLQFLFEYFSETQRNKGNFPGRFSGRQFSNSRSEMNVSTLELGDSALYLCASSPGGEGQPQHFGDGTRLSIL.

The chain couples TRBV27 to TRBJ2-3; 8 bases fit TRBD1. The CDR3 runs 18 residues. Looked up from germline, CDR1 is MNHEY and CDR2 is SMNVEV (reference sequence). The V gene end was trimmed by 5 bases and the J gene end by 3 bases; junction bases not matched to a gene: 16. CDR3 in amino acids: CASSRLSSGQGLTDTQYF. DNA of the CDR3: TGTGCCAGCAGTCGCCTTAGCTCCGGACAGGGTTTAACAGATACGCAGTATTTT.

The chain uses TRBV15 and TRBJ2-5, with 7 bases matching TRBD1. Judging by the DNA end, TRBJ2-7 fits better; the J call may be wrong. Germline CDR1 and CDR2: LNHNV and YYDKDF (reference sequence). The CDR3 extends over 15 amino acids. The DNA for the CDR3 is TGTGCCACCGCCGAGCCCGGGACAGACTCCTACGAGCAGTACTTC. Its protein product is CATAEPGTDSYEQYF.

This clone is a singleton in its sample. CDR3 sequence: CASSGTGPTDTQYF. The CDR3 DNA follows: TGTGCCAGTTCAGGGACAGGGCCCACAGATACGCAGTATTTT. This chain links TRBV19 with TRBJ2-3; 9 bases align to TRBD1. Germline CDR1 LNHDA, CDR2 SQIVND (reference sequence). With 8 bases clipped from V and 2 bases from J, the junction kept 5 bases outside the gene matches. CDR3 length: 14 residues.

The chain employs TRBV2 and TRBJ2-5, with D tentatively TRBD2 (6 bases). The CDR3 extends over 13 amino acids. V lost 3 bases and J 7 bases, leaving 12 bases between the germline ends. Germline CDR1 and CDR2: SNHLY and FYNNEI. In DNA, the CDR3 is TGTGCCAGCAGTGAGAGGGACTCGGGGACCCAGTACTTC. It codes for CASSERDSGTQYF.

This chain uses TRBV6-1 with TRBJ1-1; TRBD1 might be the D (5 bases). This CDR3 comprises 16 residues. Germline assignment: CDR1 MNHNS and CDR2 SASEGT. V lost 2 bases, J lost 1 base, and 14 bases lay in between. The CDR3 DNA follows: TGTGCCAGCAGTGAAACGCCAGGGAGGTGGAACACTGAAGCTTTCTTT. It translates to CASSETPGRWNTEAFF.